The 10 T cell receptor beta chains reported below all come from one sample, sequenced in a study of PD-1 blockade in mismatch repair-deficient tumors. Sequenced by immunoSEQ multiplex PCR; TCRdb stores in-frame clones only, minus some. The sample has about 19,000 clones, around 79% seen once. Sequencing was performed on PBMCs, taken 52 weeks after starting pembrolizumab. The receptor source for this set is an adult with mismatch repair-deficient cancer.

V usage is TRBV7-6 and J usage is TRBJ2-5; maybe TRBD2 (6 bases). V was cut by 0 bases and J by 4 bases, with 12 bases left in between. The germline V gene has CDR1 SGHVS and CDR2 FNYEAQ. CDR3 length equals 15 residues. CDR3 in amino acids: CASSLALPAGETQYF. Here the CDR3 DNA reads TGTGCCAGCAGCTTAGCCTTGCCAGCGGGAGAGACCCAGTACTTC.

The chain joins TRBV30 to TRBJ2-3, with D maybe TRBD1 (6 bases). With 3 bases removed from V and 1 base from J, the gap between germline ends came to 11 bases. The CDR3 extends over 14 amino acids. Looked up from germline, CDR1 is GTSNPN and CDR2 is SVGIG (reference sequence). CDR3 nucleotides: TGTGCCTGGAGCGGCAGGGGTGGCACAGATACGCAGTATTTT. Its protein is CAWSGRGGTDTQYF.

V gene TRBV7-3 combines with J gene TRBJ2-6; D call uncertain. CDR1 SGHTA and CDR2 FQGTGA come from the germline V gene. The CDR3 sequence is 15 residues long. Trimming took off 5 bases at V and 0 bases at J, with 8 bases between the two ends. Here the CDR3 DNA reads TGTGCCAGCAGCGTCGTTCCCTCTGGGGCCAACGTCCTGACTTTC. This codes for CASSVVPSGANVLTF.

V and J are TRBV5-1 and TRBJ2-1, with D maybe TRBD2 (5 bases). There are 14 residues in the CDR3. V dropped 0 bases and J dropped 5 bases, with 9 bases sitting between them. Germline V lookup: CDR1 SGHRS, CDR2 YFSETQ. CDR3 amino acids: CASSLVVGDNEQFF. In DNA, the CDR3 is TGCGCCAGCAGCTTGGTGGTCGGGGACAATGAGCAGTTCTTC.

The V call is TRBV29-1, the J call TRBJ2-1; no reliable D call. There are 10 residues in the CDR3. Germline-derived CDR1 and CDR2 are SQVTM and ANQGSEA. V shed 6 bases and J shed 6 bases, with 6 bases lying between them. The CDR3 loop is CSVLSNEQFF. The CDR3 DNA follows: TGCAGCGTCCTTTCCAATGAGCAGTTCTTC.

The chain couples TRBV7-4 to TRBJ2-1, with D tentatively TRBD2 (6 bases). This CDR3 has 15 amino acids. Trimming left V 2 bases short and J 3 bases short, with 11 bases between. From germline, CDR1 is SGHVT and CDR2 SQSDAQ. Here the CDR3 reads CASSLTSGYYNEQFF. CDR3 in DNA: TGTGCCAGCAGCTTAACCAGCGGGTACTACAATGAGCAGTTCTTC. Supplemented by reference TRBV7-4 and TRBJ2-1, the full variable domain reads GAGVSQSPRYKVAKRGRDVALRCDSISGHVTLYWYRQTLGQGSEVLTYSQSDAQRDKSGRPSGRFSAERPERSVSTLKIQRTEQGDSAVYLCASSLTSGYYNEQFFGPGTRLTVL.

The rearrangement links TRBV25-1 to TRBJ2-7, with D tentatively TRBD2 (5 bases). This CDR3 has 13 residues. V dropped 2 bases and J dropped 2 bases, with 7 bases sitting between them. Germline-derived CDR1 and CDR2 are MGHDK and SYGVNS. This CDR3 is CASSEEGPYEQYF. CDR3 sequence (DNA): TGTGCCAGCAGTGAAGAGGGCCCCTACGAGCAGTACTTC.

The rearrangement links TRBV4-2 to TRBJ2-3; a possible D gene is TRBD1 (6 bases). Germline lookup yields CDR1 LGHNA and CDR2 YNFKEQ. This CDR3 contains 15 residues. Trimming stripped 4 bases from V and 6 bases from J, with 17 bases between. For the CDR3, the DNA is TGTGCCAGCAGCCGAGGGACAACCACCACTGATACGCAGTATTTT. It encodes CASSRGTTTTDTQYF.

This chain joins TRBV5-1 and TRBJ1-3; 8 positions match TRBD1. This CDR3 is 15 amino acids long. With V trimmed by 3 bases and J by 2 bases, 4 bases remained unmatched. CDR1 is SGHRS and CDR2 is YFSETQ in the germline V gene. CDR3 bases: TGCGCCAGCAGCTCGGGGGGACAGGCTGGAAACACCATATATTTT. Protein sequence: CASSSGGQAGNTIYF.

The rearrangement uses TRBV11-2 and TRBJ2-7, with TRBD1 identical over 7 bases. V lost 1 base, J lost 0 bases, and 3 bases stayed unmatched. Germline V gene data show CDR1 as SGHAT and CDR2 as FQNNGV. The CDR3 extends over 15 amino acids. CDR3 in amino acids: CASSLGGQLSYEQYF. For the CDR3, the DNA is TGTGCCAGCAGCTTAGGGGGACAGCTCTCCTACGAGCAGTACTTC.